Listed below are T cell receptor beta chains from one sample, sequenced in a study of post-analysis software for immune sequencing data. Each CDR3 protein is one row after TCRdb ran MiXCR on the PCR reads. The sample yields 750,000 to 950,000 distinct CDR3 sequences, just over 45% seen once. Sequenced material: blood. The receptors come from a girl aged 10 to 17 with multiple sclerosis. CDR3s include the opening cysteine and the closing phenylalanine or tryptophan. D genes are given only for firm matches. The size of a clone is reported for some rows only, either as once, few or many, or as a class for expanded clones.

CAWGSEGANMNTEAFF,TGTGCCTGGGGTTCCGAGGGAGCCAACATGAACACTGAAGCTTTCTTT,-,TRBJ1-1,TRBV30,-
CASSSKIDEFSYEQYF,TGCGCCAGCAGCTCGAAAATCGACGAGTTCTCCTACGAGCAGTACTTC,-,TRBJ2-7,TRBV5-1,-
CASSQERTRNNHEQYF,TGCGCCAGCAGCCAAGAGAGGACTAGGAATAATCACGAGCAGTACTTC,-,TRBJ2-7,TRBV4-1,TRBD2
CAISDGDTGRMDEQFF,TGTGCCATCAGTGATGGGGACACGGGGCGGATGGATGAGCAGTTCTTC,few,TRBJ2-1,TRBV10-3,-
CASSRGQSSYNEQFF,TGCGCCAGCAGCAGGGGACAGAGCTCCTACAATGAGCAGTTCTTC,-,TRBJ2-1,TRBV5-1,TRBD1
CASGLGFTSLADTQYF,TGTGCTAGTGGTTTGGGGTTCACTAGCTTGGCAGATACGCAGTATTTT,-,TRBJ2-3,TRBV12-5,-
CAISRTSGEGETQYF,TGTGCCATCAGTAGGACTAGCGGGGAAGGGGAGACCCAGTACTTC,-,TRBJ2-5,TRBV10-3,TRBD2
CAWSQGEQFF,TGTGCCTGGAGTCAGGGCGAGCAGTTCTTC,-,TRBJ2-1,TRBV30,-
CASSLGISDTQYF,TGTGCCAGCAGTTTGGGGATTTCAGATACGCAGTATTTT,-,TRBJ2-3,TRBV28,-
CASSQDVARSRGQFF,TGTGCCAGCAGCCAAGATGTGGCACGCTCACGGGGGCAGTTCTTC,-,TRBJ2-1,TRBV3-1,-
CSARIGSGPGFYEQYF,TGCAGTGCTAGAATCGGTAGCGGGCCTGGGTTCTACGAGCAGTACTTC,-,TRBJ2-7,TRBV20-1,TRBD2
CASSLTSGGTDTQYF,TGTGCCAGCAGTTTGACTAGCGGGGGCACAGATACGCAGTATTTT,few,TRBJ2-3,TRBV27,TRBD2
CSAYDRVAEAFF,TGCAGTGCTTACGACAGGGTGGCTGAAGCTTTCTTT,once,TRBJ1-1,TRBV20-1,TRBD1
CASSPRLVYEQYF,TGTGCCAGCAGTCCGCGGTTGGTCTACGAGCAGTACTTC,-,TRBJ2-7,TRBV6-1,-
CASSEGSGANVLTF,TGTGCCAGCAGTGAAGGTAGTGGGGCCAACGTCCTGACTTTC,many,TRBJ2-6,TRBV6-1,-
CASSERPSSADTQYF,TGTGCCAGCAGTGAAAGGCCTAGCTCCGCAGATACGCAGTATTTT,-,TRBJ2-3,TRBV6-1,-
CSVTPKAANTEAFF,TGCAGCGTTACTCCCAAGGCAGCGAACACTGAAGCTTTCTTT,-,TRBJ1-1,TRBV29-1,-
CSARWTLLPNEQFF,TGCAGTGCTAGATGGACCCTCCTCCCAAATGAGCAGTTCTTC,-,TRBJ2-1,TRBV20-1,-
CASSQEGGEDQPQHF,TGTGCCAGCAGCCAAGAAGGAGGGGAGGATCAGCCCCAGCATTTT,-,TRBJ1-5,TRBV4-2,-
CASSPLGGEGNEQFF,TGCGCCAGCAGCCCACTGGGAGGGGAGGGCAATGAGCAGTTCTTC,-,TRBJ2-1,TRBV5-1,TRBD2
CSASMGGTEAFF,TGCAGTGCCAGTATGGGGGGCACTGAAGCTTTCTTT,-,TRBJ1-1,TRBV20-1,-
CSVGTSSYNEQFF,TGCAGCGTAGGGACTAGCTCTTACAATGAGCAGTTCTTC,-,TRBJ2-1,TRBV29-1,TRBD2
CSVHRGIGDYGYTF,TGCAGCGTCCATCGCGGGATCGGGGACTATGGCTACACCTTC,-,TRBJ1-2,TRBV29-1,-
CASSWGGSADTQYF,TGTGCCAGCAGTTGGGGGGGGAGCGCAGATACGCAGTATTTT,few,TRBJ2-3,TRBV3-1,TRBD2
CASQGPFEQYF,TGTGCTTCGCAGGGCCCCTTCGAGCAGTACTTC,few,TRBJ2-7,TRBV2,-
CNVDRGQETQYF,TGCAACGTTGACAGGGGCCAAGAGACCCAGTACTTC,-,TRBJ2-5,TRBV29-1,TRBD1
CATSRPLGGTQYF,TGTGCCACCAGCAGACCCCTAGGTGGGACCCAGTACTTC,-,TRBJ2-5,TRBV15,-
CAWGVNYGYTF,TGTGCCTGGGGGGTTAACTATGGCTACACCTTC,-,TRBJ1-2,TRBV30,-
CASSLKGTGYSGANVLTF,TGTGCCAGCAGTTTAAAAGGGACAGGTTACTCTGGGGCCAACGTCCTGACTTTC,-,TRBJ2-6,TRBV27,TRBD1
CAIGDQGGHEQYF,TGTGCCATCGGTGACCAAGGGGGACACGAGCAGTACTTC,-,TRBJ2-7,TRBV10-3,-
CSVNTGKYGYTF,TGCAGCGTTAACACAGGGAAATATGGCTACACCTTC,few,TRBJ1-2,TRBV29-1,-
CASSSPRFSYNEQFF,TGTGCCAGCAGTTCCCCTAGATTCTCATACAATGAGCAGTTCTTC,many,TRBJ2-1,TRBV6-5,-
CASGELAGGSETQYF,TGCGCCAGCGGCGAACTAGCGGGAGGATCGGAGACCCAGTACTTC,-,TRBJ2-5,TRBV5-1,TRBD2
CASSLSGRSGVGATQYF,TGTGCCAGCAGCTTAAGCGGGAGATCCGGGGTAGGGGCGACCCAGTACTTC,-,TRBJ2-5,TRBV7-3,TRBD2
CASSIGGEGYTF,TGTGCCAGCAGCATAGGGGGGGAGGGCTACACCTTC,-,TRBJ1-2,TRBV7-8,-
CASSQSPPTGVTNYGYTF,TGTGCCAGCAGCCAATCGCCCCCCACGGGTGTTACTAACTATGGCTACACCTTC,few,TRBJ1-2,TRBV16,-